These T cell receptor beta chains were read from a single sample in a study of blood T cell repertoires in COVID-19. The data were produced by immunoSEQ multiplex PCR, yet TCRdb's version contains in-frame clones alone and is incomplete. The table has about 160,000 clones, 90% seen once. Sequenced: peripheral blood. The receptors shown here come from a man aged 60-69 years with active or convalescent COVID-19. The CDR3 runs from the conserved cysteine through the conserved F or W. Fields, in order: V gene, J gene, D gene, clone size, CDR3 DNA, CDR3 protein. A D gene is named only where the DNA matches it firmly. Part of the rows lack a size; the others show once, few, many or a class for expanded clones.

>TRBV27|TRBJ1-4|NA|NA
TGTGCCAGCAGTTTATCGTGGCAGGGGAATGAAAAACTGTTTTTT
CASSLSWQGNEKLFF
>TRBV13|TRBJ2-1|TRBD2|once
TGTGCCAGCAGCCCACTGGCGGGGGGGCCCACCTACAATGAGCAGTTCTTC
CASSPLAGGPTYNEQFF
>TRBV5-1|TRBJ2-2|NA|NA
TGCGCCAGCAGCTTGGATGCGAGCGGCAGGACCGGGGAGCTGTTTTTT
CASSLDASGRTGELFF
>TRBV7-6|TRBJ1-6|TRBD1|NA
TGTGCCAGCAGCGCAGGACAGGGGGCGATATCCTATAATTCACCCCTCCACTTT
CASSAGQGAISYNSPLHF
>TRBV29-1|TRBJ1-1|NA|NA
TGCAGCGCTACACGACAGAACACTGAAGCTTTCTTT
CSATRQNTEAFF
>TRBV13|TRBJ1-1|NA|NA
TGTGCCAGCAGCAGGACAGATGAAGCTTTCTTT
CASSRTDEAFF
>TRBV18|TRBJ2-1|TRBD1|NA
TGTGCCAGCTCACCCCGTCGGACAGGGGGTTCCTACAATGAGCAGTTCTTC
CASSPRRTGGSYNEQFF
>TRBV5-1|TRBJ1-1|NA|NA
TGCGCCAGCAGCTTGGAGGGGGTTCCACGCACTGAAGCTTTCTTT
CASSLEGVPRTEAFF
>TRBV10-3|TRBJ1-1|NA|NA
TGTGCCATCAGTGATTCCACTATGAACACTGAAGCTTTCTTT
CAISDSTMNTEAFF
>TRBV4-1|TRBJ1-5|NA|NA
TGCGCCAGCAGCCAGACCGGGGGAGGTAGCAATCAGCCCCAGCATTTT
CASSQTGGGSNQPQHF
>TRBV29-1|TRBJ1-2|NA|once
TGCAGCGTGTGGCAGGGGCTTTCTAACTATGGCTACACCTTC
CSVWQGLSNYGYTF
>TRBV6-5|TRBJ2-7|TRBD1|NA
TGTGCCAGCAGTTACTACGGGACAGGGGCCTACGAGCAGTACTTC
CASSYYGTGAYEQYF
>TRBV2|TRBJ2-7|TRBD1|NA
TGTGCCAGCAGTGCCTGGACAGGGGGTGGGGGCGAGCAGTACTTC
CASSAWTGGGGEQYF
>TRBV27|TRBJ1-1|TRBD1|once
TGTGCCAGCAGTTTCCTCCGGTCCCCAGGGGGCACTGAAGCTTTCTTT
CASSFLRSPGGTEAFF
>TRBV12-3/TRBV12-4|TRBJ2-5|NA|NA
TGTGCCAGCAGCGCTCTAGCGTTAGAGACCCAGTACTTC
CASSALALETQYF
>TRBV9|TRBJ1-5|TRBD1|NA
TGTGCCAGCAGCGTATCGACAGGGGGCAATCAGCCCCAGCATTTT
CASSVSTGGNQPQHF
>TRBV2|TRBJ2-7|NA|NA
TGTGCCAGCAGTTCCGGGCGGGGACAGCACTACGAGCAGTACTTC
CASSSGRGQHYEQYF
>TRBV19|TRBJ1-2|TRBD1|NA
TGTGCCAGTAGTTCTGACAGGGTGAATGGCTACACCTTC
CASSSDRVNGYTF
>TRBV19|TRBJ1-2|NA|NA
TGTGCCAGTAGAGGGGGGGACATGGGCTATGGCTACACCTTC
CASRGGDMGYGYTF
>TRBV11-3|TRBJ2-1|TRBD2|NA
TGTGCCAGCAGCTTAGGTCTAGCGGGAGGCGCTAGTGAGCAGTTCTTC
CASSLGLAGGASEQFF
>TRBV18|TRBJ1-1|NA|NA
TGTGCCAGCTCACCCCTTAGGGGCGAAACGGGTGAAGCTTTCTTT
CASSPLRGETGEAFF
>TRBV19|TRBJ1-6|NA|NA
TGTGCCAGTAGTTCCACCGGGGGATCCCTCCACTTT
CASSSTGGSLHF
>TRBV9|TRBJ2-1|TRBD2|few
TGTGCCAGCAGCGTAGGAGGCGGGGGGGTTAATGAGCAGTTCTTC
CASSVGGGGVNEQFF
>TRBV5-1|TRBJ2-3|TRBD2|NA
TGCGCCAGCAGCCGGACTAGCGGGAGCACAGATACGCAGTATTTT
CASSRTSGSTDTQYF
>TRBV6-5|TRBJ1-5|NA|NA
TGTGCCAGCAGTTATTCGGGAGGCAATCAGCCCCAGCATTTT
CASSYSGGNQPQHF
>TRBV7-9|TRBJ2-7|NA|NA
TGTGCCAGCAGCTTAGTTGGAGACGGAACCTACGAGCAGTACTTC
CASSLVGDGTYEQYF
>TRBV5-1|TRBJ1-1|NA|NA
TGCGCCAGCGGCTACAGCTCGGTGAGCACTGAAGCTTTCTTT
CASGYSSVSTEAFF
>TRBV27|TRBJ1-4|TRBD1|NA
TGTGCCAGCAGCCGTACAGGGGGCGCTTGGGAAAAACTGTTTTTT
CASSRTGGAWEKLFF
>TRBV30|TRBJ2-2|NA|NA
TGTGCCTGGAGACGGGATAAGAACACCGGGGAGCTGTTTTTT
CAWRRDKNTGELFF
>TRBV5-1|TRBJ2-1|TRBD2|NA
TGCGCCAGCACCTGGACTAGCGGGAGGACCAATGAGCAGTTCTTC
CASTWTSGRTNEQFF
>TRBV5-4|TRBJ2-5|NA|NA
TGTGCCAGCAGCCCAGGTAGGATAGCGGACCAAGAGACCCAGTACTTC
CASSPGRIADQETQYF
>TRBV18|TRBJ2-1|TRBD2|once
TGTGCCAGCTCACCTATAGCGGGACTGGACAATGAGCAGTTCTTC
CASSPIAGLDNEQFF
>TRBV7-9|TRBJ2-7|NA|few
TGTGCCAGCAGCCCCCCCCGGCAGGTCGGCTACGAGCAGTACTTC
CASSPPRQVGYEQYF
>TRBV7-9|TRBJ1-2|NA|NA
TGTGCCAGCACTGAGGAAGGGACTTTCGGCTACACCTTC
CASTEEGTFGYTF
>TRBV19|TRBJ1-1|NA|NA
TGTGCCAGTAGTCCATGGGACATGAACACTGAAGCTTTCTTT
CASSPWDMNTEAFF
>TRBV5-1|TRBJ1-2|TRBD1|NA
TGCGCCAGCAGTCTGACAGGGGGTCACTATGGCTACACCTTC
CASSLTGGHYGYTF
>TRBV10-2|TRBJ2-2|TRBD1|NA
TGCGCCAGCACCCCGGGACAGACGAACACCGGGGAGCTGTTTTTT
CASTPGQTNTGELFF
>TRBV30|TRBJ2-5|TRBD1|NA
TGTGCCTGGAGTGCAGGGACAGACCAAGAGACCCAGTACTTC
CAWSAGTDQETQYF
>TRBV15|TRBJ2-4|NA|NA
TGTGCCACCAGCAGCAGTAACCGTAACATTCAGTACTTC
CATSSSNRNIQYF
>TRBV10-2|TRBJ1-2|NA|NA
TGCGCCAGCAGTGAGCGAGCTAACTATGGCTACACCTTC
CASSERANYGYTF
>TRBV7-9|TRBJ1-1|NA|few
TGTGCCAGCAGCGTTAGCCAGAACACTGAAGCTTTCTTT
CASSVSQNTEAFF
>TRBV7-9|TRBJ1-4|NA|NA
TGTGCCAGCAGCTTATTCGGTCTACAGGGTAATGAAAAACTGTTTTTT
CASSLFGLQGNEKLFF
>TRBV5-4|TRBJ1-1|TRBD1|NA
TGTGCCAGCAGCTCCGGGACAGGGAGAATGTTGGCTTTCTTT
CASSSGTGRMLAFF
>TRBV29-1|TRBJ2-2|TRBD1|NA
TGCAGCGTTGAAGATAAGGGGGCGGCCGGGGAGCTGTTTTTT
CSVEDKGAAGELFF
>TRBV12-3/TRBV12-4|TRBJ2-7|NA|NA
TGTGCCAGCAGTTTAGCGCAGGGCGAGCAGTACTTC
CASSLAQGEQYF
>TRBV6-6|TRBJ2-2|TRBD2|NA
TGTGCCAGCAGTCCTAGCGGGAGGACCGGGGAGCTGTTTTTT
CASSPSGRTGELFF
>TRBV6-5|TRBJ1-1|TRBD1|NA
TGTGCCAGCAGTTTTGGAATGGACAGGGCTGAAGCTTTCTTT
CASSFGMDRAEAFF
>TRBV4-1|TRBJ2-2|TRBD2|once
TGCGCCAGCAGCATACGACTAGCGGGGAGTACCGGGGAGCTGTTTTTT
CASSIRLAGSTGELFF
>TRBV11-2|TRBJ1-1|TRBD1|NA
TGTGCCAGCAGCTCACACCCGGGACAGGGGCTCACTGAAGCTTTCTTT
CASSSHPGQGLTEAFF
>TRBV20-1|TRBJ2-7|NA|NA
TGCAGTGCTACGGTCTCCTACGAGCAGTACTTC
CSATVSYEQYF
>TRBV7-8|TRBJ2-1|TRBD1|once
TGTGCCAGCAGCTATACCGGGACAGGGGCCCACGAGCAGTTCTTC
CASSYTGTGAHEQFF
>TRBV27|TRBJ1-6|TRBD1|NA
TGTGCCAGCAGTCTGACAGGGGAGAATTCACCCCTCCACTTT
CASSLTGENSPLHF
>TRBV7-9|TRBJ2-5|TRBD1|NA
TGTGCCAGCAGCCCGAGACAGGGCCGGGAGACCCAGTACTTC
CASSPRQGRETQYF